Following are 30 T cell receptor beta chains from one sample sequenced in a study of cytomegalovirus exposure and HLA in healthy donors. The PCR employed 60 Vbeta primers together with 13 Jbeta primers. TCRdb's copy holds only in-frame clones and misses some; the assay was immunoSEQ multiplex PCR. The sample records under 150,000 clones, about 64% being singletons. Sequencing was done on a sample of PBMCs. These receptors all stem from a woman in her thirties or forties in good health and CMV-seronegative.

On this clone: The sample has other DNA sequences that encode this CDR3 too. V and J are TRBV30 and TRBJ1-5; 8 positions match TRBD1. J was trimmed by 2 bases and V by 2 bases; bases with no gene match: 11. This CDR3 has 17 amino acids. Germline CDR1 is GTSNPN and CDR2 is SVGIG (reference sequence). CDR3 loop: CAWSSLDRVSRNQPQHF. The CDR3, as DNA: TGTGCCTGGAGTTCCTTGGACAGGGTTTCACGCAATCAGCCCCAGCATTTT.

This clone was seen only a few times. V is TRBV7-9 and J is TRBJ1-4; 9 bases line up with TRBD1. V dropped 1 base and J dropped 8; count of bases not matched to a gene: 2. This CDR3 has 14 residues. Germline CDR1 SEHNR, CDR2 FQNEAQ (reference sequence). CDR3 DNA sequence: TGTGCCAGCAGCTTAGACAGGGGGCAAGAAAAACTGTTTTTT. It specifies CASSLDRGQEKLFF.

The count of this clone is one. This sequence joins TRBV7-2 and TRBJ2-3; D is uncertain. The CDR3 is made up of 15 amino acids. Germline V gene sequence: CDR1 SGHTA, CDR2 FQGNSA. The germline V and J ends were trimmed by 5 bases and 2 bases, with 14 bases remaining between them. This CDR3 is CASSPTRLATDTQYF. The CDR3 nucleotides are TGTGCCAGCAGCCCAACCCGGTTAGCCACAGATACGCAGTATTTT.

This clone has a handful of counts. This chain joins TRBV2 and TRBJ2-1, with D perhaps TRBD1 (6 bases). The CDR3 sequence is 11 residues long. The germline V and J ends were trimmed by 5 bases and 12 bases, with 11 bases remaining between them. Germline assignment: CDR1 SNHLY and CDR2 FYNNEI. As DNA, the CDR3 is TGTGCCAGCAGTTCGAGACAGGTGCAGTTCTTC. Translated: CASSSRQVQFF.

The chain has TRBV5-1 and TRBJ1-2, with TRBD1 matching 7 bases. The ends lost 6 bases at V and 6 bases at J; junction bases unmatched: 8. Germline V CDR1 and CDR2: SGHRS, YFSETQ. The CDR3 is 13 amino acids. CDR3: CASTPGQSDGYTF. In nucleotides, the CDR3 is TGCGCCAGCACCCCGGGACAGAGCGATGGCTACACCTTC.

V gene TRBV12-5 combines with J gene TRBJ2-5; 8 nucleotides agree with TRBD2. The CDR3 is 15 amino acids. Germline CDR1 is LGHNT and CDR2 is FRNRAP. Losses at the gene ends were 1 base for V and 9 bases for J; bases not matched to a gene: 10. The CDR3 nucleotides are TGTGCTAGTGGTTTGGGTGGCGGGGGGCTGTCTTCCCAGTACTTC. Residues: CASGLGGGGLSSQYF.

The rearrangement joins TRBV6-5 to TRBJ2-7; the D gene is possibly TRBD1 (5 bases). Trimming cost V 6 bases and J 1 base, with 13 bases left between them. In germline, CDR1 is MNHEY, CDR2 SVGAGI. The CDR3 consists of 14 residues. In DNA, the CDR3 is TGTGCCAGCAGCCCAGGGTTTTCGTCCTACGAGCAGTACTTC. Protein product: CASSPGFSSYEQYF.

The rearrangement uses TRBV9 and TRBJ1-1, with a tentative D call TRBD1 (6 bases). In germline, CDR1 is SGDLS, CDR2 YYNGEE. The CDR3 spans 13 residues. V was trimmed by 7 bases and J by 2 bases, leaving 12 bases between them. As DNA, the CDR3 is TGTGCCAGCTCCCAGGGACACAACACTGAAGCTTTCTTT. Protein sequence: CASSQGHNTEAFF.

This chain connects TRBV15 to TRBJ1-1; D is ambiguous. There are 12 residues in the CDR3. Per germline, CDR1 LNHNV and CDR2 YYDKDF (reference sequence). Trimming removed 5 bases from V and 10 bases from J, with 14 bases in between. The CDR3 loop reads CATSPVNGGAFF. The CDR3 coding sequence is TGTGCCACCAGCCCGGTGAACGGTGGAGCTTTCTTT.

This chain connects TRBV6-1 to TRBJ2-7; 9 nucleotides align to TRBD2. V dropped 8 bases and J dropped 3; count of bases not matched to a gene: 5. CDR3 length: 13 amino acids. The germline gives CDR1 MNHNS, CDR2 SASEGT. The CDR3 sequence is CASGAREGYEQYF. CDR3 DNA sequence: TGTGCCAGCGGCGCGCGGGAGGGCTACGAGCAGTACTTC.

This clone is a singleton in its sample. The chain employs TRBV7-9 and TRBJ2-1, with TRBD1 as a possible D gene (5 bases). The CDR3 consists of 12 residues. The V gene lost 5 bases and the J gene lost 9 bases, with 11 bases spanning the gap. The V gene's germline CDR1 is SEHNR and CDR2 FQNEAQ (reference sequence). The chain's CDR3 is CASSPSGLEQFF. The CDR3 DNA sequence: TGTGCCAGCAGCCCCTCAGGGCTTGAGCAGTTCTTC.

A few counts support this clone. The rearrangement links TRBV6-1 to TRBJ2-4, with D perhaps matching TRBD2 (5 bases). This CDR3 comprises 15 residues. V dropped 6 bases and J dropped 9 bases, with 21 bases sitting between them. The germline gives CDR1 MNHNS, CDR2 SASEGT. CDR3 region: CASSAEGTRVGIQYF. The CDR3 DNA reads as TGTGCCAGCAGCGCAGAGGGTACCCGGGTGGGCATTCAGTACTTC.

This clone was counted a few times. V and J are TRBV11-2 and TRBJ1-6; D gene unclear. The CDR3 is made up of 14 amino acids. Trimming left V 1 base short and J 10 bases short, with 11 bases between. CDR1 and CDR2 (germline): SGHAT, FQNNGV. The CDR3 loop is CASSLGGRESPLHF. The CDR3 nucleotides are TGTGCCAGCAGCTTAGGTGGTAGAGAGTCACCCCTCCACTTT.

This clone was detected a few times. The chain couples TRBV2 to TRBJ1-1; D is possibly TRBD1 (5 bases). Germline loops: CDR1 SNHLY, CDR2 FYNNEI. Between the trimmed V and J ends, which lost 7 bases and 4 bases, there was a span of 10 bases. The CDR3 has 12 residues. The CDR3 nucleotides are TGTGCCAGCAATTTCGGGGGCACTGAAGCTTTCTTT. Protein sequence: CASNFGGTEAFF.

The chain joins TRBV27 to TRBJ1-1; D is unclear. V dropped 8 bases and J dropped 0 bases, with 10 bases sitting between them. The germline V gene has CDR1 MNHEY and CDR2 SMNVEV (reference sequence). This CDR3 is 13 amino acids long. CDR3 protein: CASLDGMNTEAFF. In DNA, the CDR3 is TGTGCCAGCCTCGACGGGATGAACACTGAAGCTTTCTTT.

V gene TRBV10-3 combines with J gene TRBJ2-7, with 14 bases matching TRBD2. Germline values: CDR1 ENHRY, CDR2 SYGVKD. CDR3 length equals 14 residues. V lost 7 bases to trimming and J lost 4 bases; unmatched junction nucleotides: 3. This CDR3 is CAITGLAGGYEQYF. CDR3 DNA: TGTGCCATCACCGGACTAGCGGGGGGTTACGAGCAGTACTTC.

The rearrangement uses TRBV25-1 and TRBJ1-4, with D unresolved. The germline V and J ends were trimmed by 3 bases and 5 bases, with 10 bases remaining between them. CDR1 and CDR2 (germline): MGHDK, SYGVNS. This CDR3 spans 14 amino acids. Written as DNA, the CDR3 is TGTGCCAGCAGTGAGGGCAGTTCAAATGAAAAACTGTTTTTT. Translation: CASSEGSSNEKLFF.

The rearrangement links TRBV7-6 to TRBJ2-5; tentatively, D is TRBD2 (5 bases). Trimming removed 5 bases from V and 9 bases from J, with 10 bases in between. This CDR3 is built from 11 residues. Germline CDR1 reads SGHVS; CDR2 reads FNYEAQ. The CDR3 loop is CASSPSGPQYF. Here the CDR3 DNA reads TGTGCCAGCAGCCCCAGCGGTCCCCAGTACTTC.

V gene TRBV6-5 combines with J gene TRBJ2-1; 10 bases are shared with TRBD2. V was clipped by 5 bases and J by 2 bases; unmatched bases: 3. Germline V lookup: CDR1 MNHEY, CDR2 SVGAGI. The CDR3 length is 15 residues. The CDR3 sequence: CASSRLAGAYNEQFF. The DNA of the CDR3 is TGTGCCAGCAGTCGTCTAGCGGGGGCCTACAATGAGCAGTTCTTC.

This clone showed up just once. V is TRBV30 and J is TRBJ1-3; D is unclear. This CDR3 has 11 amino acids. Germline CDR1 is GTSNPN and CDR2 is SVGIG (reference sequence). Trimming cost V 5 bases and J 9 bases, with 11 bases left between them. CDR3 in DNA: TGTGCCTGGGCCCAAGGAGGCACCATATATTTT. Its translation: CAWAQGGTIYF.

The CDR3 region has the DNA TGTGCCAGCAGCCAAAGGCAGGGAGGTGGCACCATATATTTT. The encoded protein is CASSQRQGGGTIYF. V usage is TRBV4-2 and J usage is TRBJ1-3; D possibly corresponds to TRBD1 (5 bases). V was trimmed by 2 bases and J by 9 bases, leaving 14 bases between them. The CDR3 is made up of 14 amino acids. Per germline, CDR1 LGHNA and CDR2 YNFKEQ.

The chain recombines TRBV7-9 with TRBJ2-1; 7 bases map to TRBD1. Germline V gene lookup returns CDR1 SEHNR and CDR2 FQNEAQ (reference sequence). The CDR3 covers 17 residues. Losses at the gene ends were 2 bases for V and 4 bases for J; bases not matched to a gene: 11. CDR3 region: CASSLPAGRGIYNEQFF. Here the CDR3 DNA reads TGTGCCAGCAGCTTACCAGCTGGCAGGGGGATATACAATGAGCAGTTCTTC.

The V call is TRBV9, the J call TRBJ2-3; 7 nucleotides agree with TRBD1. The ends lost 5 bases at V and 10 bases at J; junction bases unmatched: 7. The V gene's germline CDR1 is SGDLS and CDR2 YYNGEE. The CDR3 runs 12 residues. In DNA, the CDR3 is TGTGCCAGCAGTCTTACAGGGGATCCGCAGTATTTT. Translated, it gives CASSLTGDPQYF.

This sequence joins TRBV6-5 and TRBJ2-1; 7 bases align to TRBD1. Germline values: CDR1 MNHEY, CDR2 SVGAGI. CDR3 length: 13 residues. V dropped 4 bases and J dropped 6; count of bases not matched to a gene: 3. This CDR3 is CASSSRGTNEQFF. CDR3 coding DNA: TGTGCCAGCAGTTCCAGGGGGACCAATGAGCAGTTCTTC.

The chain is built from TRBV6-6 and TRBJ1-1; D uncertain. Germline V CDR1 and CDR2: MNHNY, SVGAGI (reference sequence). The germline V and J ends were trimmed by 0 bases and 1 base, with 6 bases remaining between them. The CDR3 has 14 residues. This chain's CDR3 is CASSYSEGNTEAFF. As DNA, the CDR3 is TGTGCCAGCAGTTACTCCGAGGGGAACACTGAAGCTTTCTTT.

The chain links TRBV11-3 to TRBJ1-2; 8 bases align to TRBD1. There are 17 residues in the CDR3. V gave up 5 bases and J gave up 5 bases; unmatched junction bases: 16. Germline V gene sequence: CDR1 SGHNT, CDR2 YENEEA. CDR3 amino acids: CASSPEPRIDRGYGYTF. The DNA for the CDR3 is TGTGCCAGCAGCCCCGAGCCGAGAATAGACAGGGGTTATGGCTACACCTTC.

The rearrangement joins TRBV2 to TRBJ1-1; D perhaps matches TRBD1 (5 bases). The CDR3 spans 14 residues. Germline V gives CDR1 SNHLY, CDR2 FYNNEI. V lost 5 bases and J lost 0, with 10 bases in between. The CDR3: CASSPGLLNTEAFF. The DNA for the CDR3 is TGTGCCAGCAGTCCGGGACTCCTGAACACTGAAGCTTTCTTT.

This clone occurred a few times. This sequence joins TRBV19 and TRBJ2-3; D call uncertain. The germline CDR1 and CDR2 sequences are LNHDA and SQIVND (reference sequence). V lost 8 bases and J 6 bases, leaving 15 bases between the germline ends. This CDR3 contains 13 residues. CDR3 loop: CASSSKEIDTQYF. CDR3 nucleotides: TGTGCCAGTTCTTCGAAGGAGATTGATACGCAGTATTTT.

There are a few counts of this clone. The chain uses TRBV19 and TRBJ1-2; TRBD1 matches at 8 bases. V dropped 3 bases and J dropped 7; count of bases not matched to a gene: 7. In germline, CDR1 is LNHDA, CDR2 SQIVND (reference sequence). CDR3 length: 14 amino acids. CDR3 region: CASSIPDRGIGYTF. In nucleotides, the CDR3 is TGTGCCAGTAGTATCCCCGACAGGGGCATTGGCTACACCTTC.

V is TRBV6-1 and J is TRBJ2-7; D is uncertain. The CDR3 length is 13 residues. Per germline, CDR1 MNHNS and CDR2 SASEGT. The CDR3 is CASSAFQTFSTVV. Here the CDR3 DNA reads TGTGCCAGCAGTGCCTTCCAAACGTTCAGTACCGTGGTC.